The next 25 T cell receptor beta chains were all read from a single sample in a study of response to subunit inactivated influenza vaccine (dated by TCRdb to 2016 to 2019). Receptor libraries were prepared by RT-PCR. The instrument was an Illumina HiSeq 2500. TCRdb ran its own pipeline on the public reads, namely fastp trimming at Q25 and MiXCR clone calling, and kept in-frame beta chains. For every CDR3 protein sequence, its rows merge into one entry that carries the most common genes and DNA. The sample data list 500,000 to 550,000 distinct CDR3 sequences, and 7.6% of these were observed just once. Together, the top ten hold 13% of the sample. Sequenced here: PBMCs from blood, sampled around 25 months after vaccination. These TCRs come from a man between 50 and 70 years old who received an inactivated influenza vaccine. Donor details come from another sample of the same person, matched by shared clones.

The chain employs TRBV20-1 and TRBJ2-3; 7 bases match TRBD2. The CDR3 has 15 amino acids. V trimming: 6 bases; J trimming: 1 base; junction bases outside the gene matches: 10. Germline CDR1 DFQATT, CDR2 SNEGSKA (reference sequence). The CDR3 is CSAEAGPGGTDTQYF. In nucleotides, the CDR3 is TGCAGTGCCGAAGCGGGGCCGGGGGGCACAGATACGCAGTATTTT.

Many counts were recorded for this clonotype. The chain combines TRBV4-3 with TRBJ1-2; maybe TRBD1 (6 bases). Trimming pared 2 bases from V and 4 bases from J, leaving 14 bases between. Germline CDR1 reads LGHNA; CDR2 reads YSLEER. This CDR3 has 15 amino acids. The chain's CDR3 is CASSQTNQGIYGYTF. The CDR3 DNA sequence: TGCGCCAGCAGCCAAACAAACCAGGGGATCTATGGCTACACCTTC.

The table lists this clonotype with a few counts. The chain carries TRBV29-1 and TRBJ1-4; 10 bases align to TRBD1. The V segment lost 6 bases and the J segment 7 bases; nucleotides outside the gene matches: 5. This CDR3 has 13 amino acids. Germline V gene sequence: CDR1 SQVTM, CDR2 ANQGSEA. CDR3 protein: CSVGQGRSEKLFF. CDR3 coding DNA: TGCAGCGTGGGACAGGGGAGGAGTGAAAAACTGTTTTTT.

Remarks on this clonotype: A much larger clone differs from this one at a single base, so this may be a read error. CDR3 amino acids: CSARNKPNYGYTF. As DNA, the CDR3 is TGCAGTGCTAGAAATAAGCCTAACTATGGCTACACCTTC. This chain connects TRBV20-1 to TRBJ1-2; no clear D. Germline CDR1 reads DFQATT; CDR2 reads SNEGSKA (reference sequence). The V gene lost 2 bases and the J gene lost 0 bases, with 7 bases spanning the gap. The CDR3 has 13 residues.

V gene TRBV5-4 combines with J gene TRBJ2-7, with D possibly TRBD2 on 5 matching bases. This CDR3 comprises 12 residues. V lost 3 bases to trimming and J lost 6 bases, with 10 bases between them. Germline CDR1 reads SGHNT; CDR2 reads YYREEE (reference sequence). CDR3 loop: CASSWTGTEQYF. As DNA, the CDR3 is TGTGCCAGCAGCTGGACTGGAACCGAGCAGTACTTC.

This clonotype has ten or more counts. This chain joins TRBV5-5 and TRBJ2-3, with D unresolved. Per germline, CDR1 SGHKS and CDR2 YYEKEE (reference sequence). The CDR3 length is 15 residues. Trimming took 0 bases from V and 0 from J, leaving 8 bases between them. In nucleotides, the CDR3 is TGTGCCAGCAGCTTGGCCAGACCTAGCACAGATACGCAGTATTTT. Its translation is CASSLARPSTDTQYF.

Only a few counts were recorded for this clonotype. The chain employs TRBV2 and TRBJ2-2; D ambiguous. The V gene lost 6 bases and the J gene lost 0 bases, with 11 bases spanning the gap. Germline CDR1 is SNHLY and CDR2 is FYNNEI. The CDR3 totals 15 residues. CDR3 DNA sequence: TGTGCCAGCAGCCGGGCAGAGACGAACACCGGGGAGCTGTTTTTT. This sequence encodes CASSRAETNTGELFF.

At least ten counts were recorded for this clonotype. The V call is TRBV10-3, the J call TRBJ2-7, with 7 bases lining up with TRBD2. CDR3 size: 14 residues. The V and J ends lost 5 bases and 4 bases, in that order; junction bases with no gene match: 8. Germline CDR1 reads ENHRY; CDR2 reads SYGVKD. This chain's CDR3 is CAISPQSGDYEQYF. For the CDR3, the DNA is TGTGCCATCAGTCCCCAGAGCGGGGATTACGAGCAGTACTTC.

As to this clonotype: Germline is not matched at one junction end, which may reflect a read error. The gene calls are TRBV28 and TRBJ2-2; unclear D gene. CDR3 length: 14 amino acids. Germline V gene sequence: CDR1 MDHEN, CDR2 SYDVKM. The CDR3 sequence is CASSFLENPGELFF. CDR3 sequence (DNA): TGTGCCAGCAGTTTTCTTGAGAACCCCGGGGAGCTGTTTTTT.

The rearrangement links TRBV5-5 to TRBJ2-3; the D call may be TRBD1 or TRBD2 (5 bases each). This CDR3 is 12 amino acids long. Germline V gene data show CDR1 as SGHKS and CDR2 as YYEKEE (reference sequence). V lost 7 bases, J lost 2 bases, and 8 bases lay in between. CDR3 protein: CASRDLTDTQYF. DNA for the CDR3: TGTGCCAGCCGGGACCTCACAGATACGCAGTATTTT.

Only a few counts were recorded for this clonotype. The chain joins TRBV6-1 to TRBJ2-5; D is tentatively TRBD1 or TRBD2 (6 bases each). The CDR3 is 14 residues long. The germline V gene has CDR1 MNHNS and CDR2 SASEGT. With 5 bases removed from V and 4 bases from J, the gap between germline ends came to 14 bases. In DNA, the CDR3 is TGTGCCAGCAGTACAGGGTTTAGCGGAGAGACCCAGTACTTC. Translating it yields CASSTGFSGETQYF.

The table lists this clonotype with many counts. The chain couples TRBV10-3 to TRBJ1-2; D is unresolved. This CDR3 is built from 16 residues. Trimming removed 3 bases at V and 4 bases at J, with 18 bases between. The germline V gene encodes CDR1 ENHRY and CDR2 SYGVKD. The CDR3 DNA follows: TGTGCCATCAGTGACCCAGGACTCGGTACTCCCTATGGCTACACCTTC. Encoded protein: CAISDPGLGTPYGYTF.

The V gene is TRBV20-1, the J gene TRBJ2-3, with no clear D. The germline V and J ends were trimmed by 6 bases and 1 base, with 11 bases remaining between them. The CDR3 loop spans 13 amino acids. Germline loops: CDR1 DFQATT, CDR2 SNEGSKA (reference sequence). The CDR3 loop reads CSARLTGTDTQYF. The CDR3 DNA reads TGCAGTGCCAGACTCACAGGCACAGATACGCAGTATTTT.

This clonotype has a handful of counts. CDR3 residues: CASSEDRGFGETQYF. CDR3 DNA sequence: TGCGCCAGCAGCGAGGACAGGGGGTTTGGGGAGACCCAGTACTTC. This chain connects TRBV5-1 to TRBJ2-5, with 10 bases matching TRBD1. After removal of 4 bases from V and 5 bases from J, the junction contained 8 bases not matched to a gene. The CDR3 spans 15 residues. Germline V gene data show CDR1 as SGHRS and CDR2 as YFSETQ.

This clonotype was counted ten times or more. The chain links TRBV7-2 to TRBJ2-2, with TRBD1 identical over 9 bases. The CDR3 is 17 residues long. Losses at the gene ends were 5 bases for V and 0 bases for J; bases not matched to a gene: 7. CDR1 is SGHTA and CDR2 is FQGNSA in the germline V gene. DNA of the CDR3: TGTGCCAGCAGCATAGTTCGGGACAGGGCGAACACCGGGGAGCTGTTTTTT. It is translated as CASSIVRDRANTGELFF. Drawing the rest from reference TRBV7-2 and TRBJ2-2, the complete variable domain is GAGVSQSPSNKVTEKGKDVELRCDPISGHTALYWYRQSLGQGLEFLIYFQGNSAPDKSGLPSDRFSAERTGGSVSTLTIQRTQQEDSAVYLCASSIVRDRANTGELFFGEGSRLTVL.

The table lists this clonotype with many counts. This CDR3 reads CASSDRQGANYGYTF. Here the CDR3 DNA reads TGCGCCAGCAGTGACCGACAGGGAGCTAACTATGGCTACACCTTC. The chain joins TRBV10-2 to TRBJ1-2; TRBD1 agrees at 7 bases. After removal of 3 bases from V and 0 bases from J, the junction contained 4 bases not matched to a gene. This CDR3 region has 15 residues. Germline V gene sequence: CDR1 WSHSY, CDR2 SAAADI.

This clonotype was detected only a few times. The rearrangement links TRBV20-1 to TRBJ2-7; TRBD1 might be the D (6 bases). This CDR3 comprises 12 residues. Trimming removed 6 bases from V and 2 bases from J, with 11 bases in between. Germline values: CDR1 DFQATT, CDR2 SNEGSKA (reference sequence). The CDR3: CSAADRTYEQYF. CDR3 coding DNA: TGCAGTGCCGCGGACAGAACCTACGAGCAGTACTTC.

This clonotype was observed a few times. This sequence joins TRBV12-3 or TRBV12-4 and TRBJ1-2, with 8 positions matching TRBD1. CDR3 size: 15 residues. V was pared by 5 bases and J by 6 bases, with 11 bases of the junction left unmatched. The CDR3: CASSLSAGGNDGYTF. The CDR3 DNA reads TGTGCCAGCAGTCTTTCGGCAGGGGGCAACGATGGCTACACCTTC.

This clonotype was seen only a few times. This chain links TRBV6-5 with TRBJ1-3; D not certain. The germline gives CDR1 MNHEY, CDR2 SVGAGI. The CDR3 sequence is 11 residues long. Between the trimmed V and J ends, which lost 11 bases and 0 bases, there was a span of 5 bases. This CDR3 is CAVDSGNTIYF. CDR3 DNA sequence: TGTGCCGTGGACTCTGGAAACACCATATATTTT.

This clonotype was seen repeatedly, ten times or more. The chain uses TRBV5-1 and TRBJ1-3; TRBD1 is a possible D gene (5 bases). Per germline, CDR1 SGHRS and CDR2 YFSETQ. The CDR3 totals 15 residues. Trimming shortened V by 3 bases and J by 0 bases, and 10 bases separated the two germline ends. The DNA for the CDR3 is TGCGCCAGCAGCTCCCAGGGAAACTCTGGAAACACCATATATTTT. Protein: CASSSQGNSGNTIYF.

The chain is built from TRBV12-3 or TRBV12-4 and TRBJ2-3; D tentatively fits TRBD1 or TRBD2 (5 bases each). The V gene lost 6 bases and the J gene lost 6 bases, with 16 bases spanning the gap. This CDR3 spans 14 amino acids. CDR3: CASRRLGAGDTQYF. The CDR3 coding sequence is TGTGCCAGCAGACGCCTCGGGGCCGGGGATACGCAGTATTTT.

J is TRBJ1-6 and V is TRBV7-2; 7 bases are shared with TRBD1. The CDR3 consists of 16 residues. The J segment lost 7 bases and the V segment lost 0 bases, leaving 6 bases of the junction unmatched. The germline gives CDR1 SGHTA, CDR2 FQGNSA. The CDR3 bases are TGTGCCAGCAGCTTAGCCTCAGGGGGACGGAATTCACCCCTCCACTTT. Its translation is CASSLASGGRNSPLHF.

The chain uses TRBV3-1 and TRBJ1-1, with D hard to call. This CDR3 is built from 14 residues. Germline-derived CDR1 and CDR2 are LGHDT and YNNKEL (reference sequence). V shed 3 bases and J shed 4 bases, with 12 bases lying between them. The CDR3 loop reads CASSQGSGGTEAFF. Written as DNA, the CDR3 is TGTGCCAGCAGCCAGGGGTCAGGTGGCACTGAAGCTTTCTTT.

In this sample, this clonotype turned up many times. The gene calls are TRBV12-3 or TRBV12-4 and TRBJ2-1; TRBD1 agrees at 7 bases. Trimming removed 5 bases from V and 0 bases from J; junction bases left unmatched: 10. CDR3 length equals 17 residues. CDR3 sequence reads: CASSPSRQGPSYNEQFF. The CDR3 DNA reads TGTGCCAGCAGTCCAAGTAGACAGGGACCCTCCTACAATGAGCAGTTCTTC.

This clonotype was picked up many times. This chain connects TRBV10-3 to TRBJ2-7; no clear D. V lost 6 bases and J 5 bases, leaving 8 bases between the germline ends. The CDR3 runs 11 residues. Germline V gene sequence: CDR1 ENHRY, CDR2 SYGVKD. CDR3 loop: CAISARHEQYF. Here the CDR3 DNA reads TGTGCCATCAGCGCACGCCACGAGCAGTACTTC.